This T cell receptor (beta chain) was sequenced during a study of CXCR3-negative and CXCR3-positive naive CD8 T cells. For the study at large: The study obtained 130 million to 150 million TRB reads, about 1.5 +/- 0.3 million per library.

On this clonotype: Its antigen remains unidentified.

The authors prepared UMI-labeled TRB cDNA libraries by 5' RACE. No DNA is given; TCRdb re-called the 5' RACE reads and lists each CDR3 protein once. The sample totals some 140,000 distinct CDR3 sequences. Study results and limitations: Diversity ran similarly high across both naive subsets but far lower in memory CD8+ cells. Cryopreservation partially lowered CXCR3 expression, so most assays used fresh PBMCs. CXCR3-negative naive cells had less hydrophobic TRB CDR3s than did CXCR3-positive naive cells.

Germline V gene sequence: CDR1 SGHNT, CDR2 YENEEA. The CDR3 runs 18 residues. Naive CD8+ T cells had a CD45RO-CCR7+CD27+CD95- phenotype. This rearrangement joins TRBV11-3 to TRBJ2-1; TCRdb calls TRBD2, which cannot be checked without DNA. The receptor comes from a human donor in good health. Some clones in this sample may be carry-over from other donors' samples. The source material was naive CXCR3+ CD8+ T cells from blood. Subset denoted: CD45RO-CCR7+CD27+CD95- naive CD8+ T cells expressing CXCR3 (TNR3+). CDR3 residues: CASSPPTKTSGAYNEQFF.